This TCR beta chain was recorded in a study of PD-1 blockade in mismatch repair-deficient tumors listed by TCRdb under 2017. Regarding the research as a whole: The trial enrolled more than 85 consecutive patients with approximately eleven mismatch repair-deficient cancer types between 2013 and late 2016, all previously treated and progressing. Deep sequencing of TCR CDR3 regions was used to track tumor-associated T cell clones in peripheral blood of patients responding to PD-1 blockade.

The library was built by means of the immunoSEQ multiplex PCR assay. Held by TCRdb, this immuneACCESS table contains in-frame sequences only and omits some clones. Under half of the omission traces to an unresolved V gene where checked; the cause of the rest is unknown. The sample table holds about 110,000 clones, of which more than 60% were seen once. The leading ten clones occupy 4% to 6% of the sample. Mismatch repair deficiency was established in every enrolled patient by polymerase chain reaction or immunohistochemistry. TCR sequencing was carried out for a few patients who responded to pembrolizumab therapy. The phase II trial prospectively tested pembrolizumab PD-1 blockade in advanced mismatch repair-deficient cancers regardless of tissue of origin. Serial peripheral blood T cell samples were collected before and at multiple times after starting PD-1 blockade. Blood sampling times were expressed in weeks after the first pembrolizumab dose.

The CDR3 covers 15 residues, taking in both the cysteine and the phenylalanine. Of all the DNA, just the CDR3 is kept, 45 bases in frame from base 1. Reading the germline V gene (reference sequence) gives CDR1 LNHDA and CDR2 SQIVND. For this chain, trimming is 1 base at the V end and 3 bases at the J end, and the number of junction bases without a gene match is 4. The paper's findings and limits, for the study overall: Tumor-resident clones, often undetectable in blood before treatment, expanded rapidly after pembrolizumab and then contracted, generally before radiologic responses.

Concerning this clone itself: Its cognate antigen has yet to be identified. No per-base quality is available; no much larger clone lies one base away.

The chain couples TRBV19 to TRBJ2-7; TRBD2 lines up with 9 middle nucleotides. The source is an adult with mismatch repair-deficient cancer. The source material was peripheral blood, sampled roughly 13 months after starting pembrolizumab. The CDR3 sequence is CASSIGLAGIYEQYF. The DNA is as follows: TGTGCCAGTAGTATAGGGCTAGCGGGAATCTACGAGCAGTACTTC.